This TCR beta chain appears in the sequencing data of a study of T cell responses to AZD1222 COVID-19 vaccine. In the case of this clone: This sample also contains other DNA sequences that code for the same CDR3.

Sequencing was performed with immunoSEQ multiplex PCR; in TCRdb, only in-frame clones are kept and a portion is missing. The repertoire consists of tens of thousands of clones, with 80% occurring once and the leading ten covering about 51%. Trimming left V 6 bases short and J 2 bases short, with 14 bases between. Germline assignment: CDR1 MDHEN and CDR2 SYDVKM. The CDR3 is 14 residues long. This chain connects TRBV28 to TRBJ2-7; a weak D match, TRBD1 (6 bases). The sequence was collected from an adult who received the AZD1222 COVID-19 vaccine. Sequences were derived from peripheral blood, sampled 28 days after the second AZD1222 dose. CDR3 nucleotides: TGTGCCAGCAGGAAACAGGGCCTAGCCTACGAGCAGTACTTC. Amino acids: CASRKQGLAYEQYF.